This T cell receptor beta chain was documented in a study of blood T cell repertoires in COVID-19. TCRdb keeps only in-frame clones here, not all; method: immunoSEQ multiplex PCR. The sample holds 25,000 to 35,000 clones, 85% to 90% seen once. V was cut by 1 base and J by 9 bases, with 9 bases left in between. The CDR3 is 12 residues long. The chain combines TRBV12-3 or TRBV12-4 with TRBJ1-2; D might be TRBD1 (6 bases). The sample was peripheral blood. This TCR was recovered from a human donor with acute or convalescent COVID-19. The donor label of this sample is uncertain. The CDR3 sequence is CASSLVGQSYTF. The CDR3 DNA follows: TGTGCCAGCAGTTTAGTCGGACAGAGCTACACCTTC.